This TCR beta chain was captured by sequencing in a study of cytomegalovirus exposure and HLA in healthy donors. Study summary: Researchers previously reported finding roughly 120 million unique TCR beta sequences from 170 million or so T cells. The study, taken as a whole, reports: The investigators catalogued 164 TCR beta chains as cytomegalovirus-associated. Productive rates of about 87% or about 30% were seen for most TCR beta V segments in an earlier analysis. Later analysis showed most CMV-associated TCR beta chains appearing HLA-restricted.

As to this clone: What it binds is not known.

Germline CDR1 and CDR2: SGHRS and YFSETQ. With V trimmed by 4 bases and J by 0 bases, 10 bases remained unmatched. The CDR3 consists of 16 residues. It was with 60 Vbeta and 13 Jbeta primers that the PCR ran. TCRdb keeps only in-frame clones here, not all; method: immunoSEQ multiplex PCR. The sample contains roughly 100,000 clones, approximately 70% of which appear only once. The chain joins TRBV5-1 to TRBJ2-7, with 7 bases lining up with TRBD1. Sample: PBMCs. This TCR derives from a boy aged 5-17 years in good health and CMV-seronegative. The CDR3, as DNA: TGCGCCAGCAGCACCAAACCGACAGGGAACTCCTACGAGCAGTACTTC. Residues: CASSTKPTGNSYEQYF.